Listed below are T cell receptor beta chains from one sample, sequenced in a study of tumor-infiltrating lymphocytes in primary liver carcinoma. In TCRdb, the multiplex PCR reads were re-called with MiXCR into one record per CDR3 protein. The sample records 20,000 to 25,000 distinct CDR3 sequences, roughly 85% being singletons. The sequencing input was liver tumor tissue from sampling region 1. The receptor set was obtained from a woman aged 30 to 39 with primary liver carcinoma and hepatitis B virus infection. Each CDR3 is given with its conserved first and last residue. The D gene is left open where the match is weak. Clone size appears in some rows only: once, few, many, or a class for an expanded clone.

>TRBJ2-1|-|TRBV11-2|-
TGTGCCAGCAACCTTACTAGCTGGAGGTTCCCAGGCGATGAGCAGCTCTTC
CASNLTSWRFPGDEQLF
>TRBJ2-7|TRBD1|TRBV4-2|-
TGTGCCAGCAACAAGGAACACCTAGGACAGGGGGGACCGCGTGAGCAGTACTTC
CASNKEHLGQGGPREQYF
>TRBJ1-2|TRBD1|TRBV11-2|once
TGTGCCAGCACTCAGGGGGAGGGAGGAGGCTACACGTTC
CASTQGEGGGYTF
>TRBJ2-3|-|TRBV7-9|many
TGTGTCAGCAGCCCTGGCAGTGCCCCTAGCACAGATACGCAGTATTTT
CVSSPGSAPSTDTQYF
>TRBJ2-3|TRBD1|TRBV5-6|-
TGTGCCAGCAGCTGGATCGGGACAGTGAGTACAGATATGCAGTATTTT
CASSWIGTVSTDMQYF
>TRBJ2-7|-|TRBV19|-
TGTGCCAGTAGGGCCTCCGGGATTCAATCCTACGAGCAGTACTTC
CASRASGIQSYEQYF
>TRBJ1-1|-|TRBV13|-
TGTGGCAGCAGCTTAGGAGGGTTTGGTATTGGTGGCACTGAAGCCTTCTTT
CGSSLGGFGIGGTEAFF
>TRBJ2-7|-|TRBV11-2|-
TGTGCAAGCAGCCGCCTCGTGATAGGGGGTGAGCAGTACTTC
CASSRLVIGGEQYF
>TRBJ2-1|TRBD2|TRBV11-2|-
TGTGCCAGCAGTACTTCTCTAGCGGGAGGAAACAATGAGCAGTTCTTC
CASSTSLAGGNNEQFF
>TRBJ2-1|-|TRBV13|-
TGTGCCAGCAGGAAGGGGAACGGCATTGAGCAGTTCTTC
CASRKGNGIEQFF
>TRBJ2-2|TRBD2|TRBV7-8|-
TGTGCCGGCAGCTCCTTTAGACTAGCGGGAGAGGACACCGGGGGGCTGTTTTTT
CAGSSFRLAGEDTGGLFF
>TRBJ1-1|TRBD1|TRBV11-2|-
TGTGCCAGCAGATATACAGGGGAGAGAGCTGAGGCTTTCTTT
CASRYTGERAEAFF
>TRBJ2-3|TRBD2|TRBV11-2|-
TGTGACAGTAGCTCGGGACTAGCGGGTATTGTTGATACGCAGTATTTT
CDSSSGLAGIVDTQYF
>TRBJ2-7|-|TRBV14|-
TGTGCCAGTAGCCAGGCGGCGGCGACTGACTACGAGCAGTGCTTC
CASSQAAATDYEQCF
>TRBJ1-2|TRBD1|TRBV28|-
TGTGCCGCAACAACAGGGGCCACAGAGCTGTATGGTCACACCTTC
CAATTGATELYGHTF
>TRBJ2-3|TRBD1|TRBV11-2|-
TGTGCTAGCAGCCAGAGGCGACAGGGAAGGGGAGATACGCAGTATTTT
CASSQRRQGRGDTQYF
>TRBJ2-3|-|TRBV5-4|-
TGTGCCAACAGTAACCCGGCGGCTAACGGGAGTCAGACAGATACGCAGTATTTT
CANSNPAANGSQTDTQYF
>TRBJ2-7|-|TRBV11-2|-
TGTCTCAGCAAGATTGCGGCGAACTACGAACAGTACTTC
CLSKIAANYEQYF
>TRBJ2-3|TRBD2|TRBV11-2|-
TGTGCCAGCAGCTCAGAGACTAGCAGGATGGATACGCAGTATTTT
CASSSETSRMDTQYF
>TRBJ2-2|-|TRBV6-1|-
TGTGCCAGCATGAAGAGAAGGGACACCGGGGAGCTGTTTTTT
CASMKRRDTGELFF
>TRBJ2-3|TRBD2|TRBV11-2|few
TGTGCCAGCAGCTTCGGACTAGGACGCACAGATACGCAGTATTTT
CASSFGLGRTDTQYF
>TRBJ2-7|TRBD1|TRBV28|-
TGTGCCAGCACCAAGGGGGCATGGGGCTACGAGCAGTGCTTC
CASTKGAWGYEQCF
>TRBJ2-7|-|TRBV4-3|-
TGCGCCAGCAGCCAAGCTGTGAGGGCGGGTCACATTAACTACGAGCAGTACTTC
CASSQAVRAGHINYEQYF
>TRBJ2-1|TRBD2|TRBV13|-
TGTACCAGCAGCCTCGGGACTAGCGGGGCATACAATGAACAGTTCTTC
CTSSLGTSGAYNEQFF
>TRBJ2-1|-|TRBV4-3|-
TGCGCCGGCAGCCATGATGCGGGAAGCTCCTACAATGAGCAGCTCTTC
CAGSHDAGSSYNEQLF
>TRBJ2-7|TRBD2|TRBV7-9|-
TGTGTCAGCAGCTCGGGAGGCCTCCCCTACGAGCAGTATTTC
CVSSSGGLPYEQYF